This is a list of T cell receptor beta chains from one sample in a study of beta chain features in type 1 diabetes. Assay: immunoSEQ multiplex PCR; the TCRdb copy retains only in-frame clones and omits some. The sample includes some 350,000 clones, over 9% of them seen just once. Sequences were obtained from central memory CD4+ T cells from blood. The receptors originated from a man in his thirties or forties with type 1 diabetes. CDR3s include the opening cysteine and the closing phenylalanine or tryptophan. The order of the fields is V gene, CDR3 protein.

V: TRBV9
CDR3: CASSAGQGGEAQYF

V: TRBV28
CDR3: CASSFPRGGLYEQYF

V: TRBV28
CDR3: CASSLVEITEAFF

V: TRBV7-3
CDR3: CASSLGRGVGLAASSYNEQFF

V: TRBV28
CDR3: CASSAFLQGTLAKNIQYF

V: TRBV14
CDR3: CASSRGAEETQYF

V: TRBV19
CDR3: CASELGQGLAGELFF

V: TRBV27
CDR3: CASSLGVVPEQFF

V: TRBV28
CDR3: CASSPWTGLMATNEKLFF

V: TRBV5-1
CDR3: CASSLRQGEETQYF

V: TRBV5-6
CDR3: CASSAPGVRGDTQYF

V: TRBV28
CDR3: CASSLRLEAGDPETQYF